This TCR beta chain was identified during a study of shared clonotypes between healthy human individuals. As defined, naive CD8 cells were CD45RO-negative and positively selected for CCR7, with terminally differentiated effector memory CD45RA+ cells excluded. At deep level, the assay was performed. Each PCR replicate from the sorted subsets contained about 200 ng DNA, which is about 30,000 T cell genomes. Clones were read by immunoSEQ multiplex PCR, and TCRdb kept only the in-frame ones, dropping some. The sample carries about 2.1 million clones, 80% to 95% recorded once. The germline CDR1 and CDR2 sequences are LGHNA and YSLEER. V was trimmed by 0 bases and J by 6 bases, leaving 15 bases between them. This CDR3 has 16 amino acids.

The source is a man aged 18 to 35 in good health. Some clones in this sample may be carry-over from other donors' samples. Sequenced sample: naive CD8+ T cells from PBMCs. This chain connects TRBV4-3 to TRBJ2-4, with D unresolved. CDR3 residues: CASSQDSGLLGNIQYF. Written as DNA, the CDR3 is TGCGCCAGCAGCCAAGACTCCGGGCTTCTCGGAAACATTCAGTACTTC.